This T cell receptor (beta chain) is from a study of blood T cell repertoires in COVID-19 (TCRdb year 2020). Regarding the complete study: The collaborator samples originated in the United States, Italy and Spain and spanned the acute and convalescent phases of COVID-19. The prospective study material was composed of cDNA or gDNA derived from T cells, B-cell-depleted T cells, or PBMCs. Subjects who had been exposed to COVID-19, were actively infected with it, or had recovered from it provided the deeply sampled blood TCRbeta repertoires that made up the dataset. The repertoires were made available in a free public database intended to serve as a resource for research on the immune response to SARS-CoV-2. Samples were obtained from the ongoing ImmuneRACE study (first 160 participants) and from over a thousand subjects provided by 6 global collaborators. Nearly every sample came with metadata listing a de-identified subject ID, COVID-19 status, age in years and sex. HLA class I and class II types, where available, came from metadata supplied by the sample provider rather than from assay-based typing. What the authors observed across the whole study: How much clinical and demographic metadata was included differed by source and by participant, and the metadata was provided uncurated.

The collaborating institutions used their own protocols to collect whole blood in K2EDTA tubes. For TCRbeta analysis, collaborators shipped samples in one of three forms: frozen whole blood, isolated PBMCs, or DNA extracted from either of those sample types. TCRbeta CDR3 regions were amplified from genomic DNA by means of the immunoSEQ Assay, a bias-controlled multiplex PCR. As for how the authors treated the data: The number of nucleated cells in each sample was estimated by amplification of reference gene primers within the assay. Sequence reads were collapsed and filtered to measure the absolute abundance of every unique TCRbeta CDR3 rearrangement. For each sample, productive Simpson clonality was calculated as the square root of Simpson's diversity index over productive rearrangements. TCRdb carries this immuneACCESS record with in-frame sequences only. Its versions omit some clonotypes, under half of them owing to an unresolved V gene in the studies checked, with the rest unexplained. That table is the source of V, J and clone size, and D and trimming were worked out from the DNA. This sample comprises fewer than 200,000 clones, just under 95% of them detected only once. Clones ranked in the top ten supply about 4.5% of the sample.

A note on this clone: Its specific antigen is unknown. No base quality values were provided; no much bigger clone lies one nucleotide off.

Germline trimming: 5 bases from V, 0 bases from J; junction bases outside gene matches: 7. CDR1 and CDR2 were assigned from the germline V gene as SGHAT and FQNNGV. The CDR3, cysteine through phenylalanine, is 17 amino acids long. Only CDR3 DNA remains: 51 bases, in frame from the first base. The sequence was obtained from a woman aged 45-65 years with acute or convalescent COVID-19. The material sequenced was peripheral blood. The chain joins TRBV11-2 to TRBJ1-6, with 7 junctional bases fitting TRBD1. The nucleotide sequence reads TGTGCCAGCAGCATCCGACAGGGCGGCTCCTATAATTCACCCCTCCACTTT. Its protein is CASSIRQGGSYNSPLHF.